Presented here are 22 T cell receptor beta chains from one specimen sequenced in a study of neurological immune-mediated disorders. One entry per CDR3 protein, called by TCRdb with MiXCR from the 5' RACE reads. The sample yields around 60,000 distinct CDR3 sequences, 3% to 4% seen once. Sequenced sample: PBMCs. The receptors stem from a woman aged 55-70 years with multiple sclerosis.

This clonotype has at least ten counts. The rearrangement links TRBV6-6 to TRBJ2-2; D unclear. This CDR3 region has 11 residues. Trimming pared 9 bases from V and 8 bases from J, leaving 10 bases between. The germline CDR1 and CDR2 sequences are MNHNY and SVGAGI (reference sequence). CDR3 DNA: TGTGCCAGGCAGACTGTAGGGGAGCTGTTTTTT. It encodes CARQTVGELFF.

This clonotype has ten or more counts. This chain uses TRBV7-2 with TRBJ2-2; D remains unclear. Germline V gene sequence: CDR1 SGHTA, CDR2 FQGNSA. This CDR3 comprises 16 residues. Trimming took off 5 bases at V and 5 bases at J, with 18 bases between the two ends. This chain's CDR3 is CASSPSWRLSTGELFF. The CDR3 DNA is TGTGCCAGCAGCCCATCCTGGAGACTGAGTACCGGGGAGCTGTTTTTT.

This clonotype has ten or more counts. The CDR3 nucleotides are TGTGCCAGCAGCTTGAAATTGGGGGCGGGAGATACGCAGTATTTT. Translation: CASSLKLGAGDTQYF. The V call is TRBV5-5, the J call TRBJ2-3, with D possibly TRBD1 on 6 matching bases. There are 15 residues in the CDR3. Germline V gene data show CDR1 as SGHKS and CDR2 as YYEKEE (reference sequence). Trimming removed 1 base at V and 5 bases at J, with 14 bases between.

This clonotype was seen many times. This rearrangement joins TRBV29-1 to TRBJ1-1, with a tentative D call TRBD1 (5 bases). With 1 base removed from V and 0 bases from J, the gap between germline ends came to 9 bases. There are 14 residues in the CDR3. Germline CDR1 SQVTM, CDR2 ANQGSEA. The CDR3 region is CSVEGRGLNTEAFF. In DNA, the CDR3 is TGCAGCGTTGAAGGTAGGGGCTTGAACACTGAAGCTTTCTTT.

The sample holds many counts of this clonotype. The V gene is TRBV5-1, the J gene TRBJ2-3; the match to TRBD1 covers 7 bases. The V segment lost 8 bases and the J segment 4 bases; nucleotides outside the gene matches: 7. The CDR3 contains 13 residues. From germline, CDR1 is SGHRS and CDR2 YFSETQ. Here the CDR3 DNA reads TGCGCCAGTACGAGACAGGGTTCAGATACGCAGTATTTT. It is translated as CASTRQGSDTQYF.

This clonotype was seen at least ten times. This chain joins TRBV20-1 and TRBJ2-5; the D is unclear. CDR3 length: 13 residues. CDR1 and CDR2 (germline): DFQATT, SNEGSKA (reference sequence). The V end lost 1 base, the J end lost 3 bases, and 9 bases lay between the germline ends. The CDR3 DNA reads TGCAGTGCTAGAGTGACGTCGGAAGAGACCCAGTACTTC. Protein product: CSARVTSEETQYF.

This clonotype came up many times. The chain employs TRBV27 and TRBJ2-4, with TRBD2 as a possible D gene (7 bases). The ends were cut back, 5 bases at V and 9 bases at J, with 14 bases in the middle. Germline V CDR1 and CDR2: MNHEY, SMNVEV (reference sequence). There are 13 residues in the CDR3. CDR3 region: CASSRGDIGIQYF. Written as DNA, the CDR3 is TGTGCCAGCAGTCGGGGGGACATCGGCATTCAGTACTTC.

By frequency in the sample, this clonotype is medium-sized. V is TRBV20-1 and J is TRBJ2-7; D remains unclear. V was cut by 0 bases and J by 5 bases, with 20 bases left in between. Germline-derived CDR1 and CDR2 are DFQATT and SNEGSKA (reference sequence). The CDR3 runs 16 residues. The CDR3 spells CSARDALGPRTHEQYF. The CDR3 nucleotides read TGCAGTGCTAGAGACGCCCTGGGCCCACGCACCCACGAGCAGTACTTC.

In its sample, this clonotype was seen a few times. The genes are TRBV3-1 and TRBJ2-7; TRBD1 or TRBD2 may be the D gene (5 bases each). The CDR3 totals 14 residues. Trimming pared 1 base from V and 4 bases from J, leaving 11 bases between. Germline CDR1 is LGHDT and CDR2 is YNNKEL (reference sequence). The CDR3 nucleotides read TGTGCCAGCAGCCAAGCGGGGCGCGGATACGAGCAGTACTTC. This gives the protein CASSQAGRGYEQYF.

This clonotype was counted at least ten times. The rearrangement uses TRBV2 and TRBJ2-1, with D perhaps given as TRBD1 or TRBD2 (5 bases each). V lost 5 bases and J lost 1, with 9 bases in between. CDR1 SNHLY and CDR2 FYNNEI come from the germline V gene. The CDR3 extends over 14 amino acids. In nucleotides, the CDR3 is TGTGCCAGCAGTACTAGGGGTTCCTACAATGAGCAGTTCTTC. Its translation: CASSTRGSYNEQFF. Using reference TRBV2 and TRBJ2-1 for the parts outside the CDR3, the full variable domain is EPEVTQTPSHQVTQMGQEVILRCVPISNHLYFYWYRQILGQKVEFLVSFYNNEISEKSEIFDDQFSVERPDGSNFTLKIRSTKLEDSAMYFCASSTRGSYNEQFFGPGTRLTVL.

The rearrangement links TRBV18 to TRBJ2-5; D ambiguous. With 0 bases removed from V and 4 bases from J, the gap between germline ends came to 9 bases. CDR1 and CDR2 (germline): KGHSH, LQKENI. The length of the CDR3 is 14 residues. CDR3 loop: CASSPPGNPETQYF. CDR3 DNA: TGTGCCAGCTCACCACCGGGCAACCCAGAGACCCAGTACTTC.

This chain links TRBV20-1 with TRBJ2-1; D is tentatively TRBD1 or TRBD2 (6 bases each). Trimming left V 7 bases short and J 9 bases short, with 19 bases between. The germline V gene encodes CDR1 DFQATT and CDR2 SNEGSKA (reference sequence). This CDR3 has 13 residues. DNA for the CDR3: TGCAGTGGCCCCCCCACGGGGGCCGGTGAGCAGTTCTTC. It is translated as CSGPPTGAGEQFF.

The rearrangement uses TRBV20-1 and TRBJ2-3, with D unresolved. The CDR3 runs to 14 residues. V lost 7 bases, J lost 2 bases, and 16 bases lay in between. Germline CDR1 and CDR2: DFQATT and SNEGSKA (reference sequence). The CDR3 sequence is CSGVVSLLTDTQYF. CDR3 DNA: TGCAGTGGAGTGGTTTCTCTCCTCACAGATACGCAGTATTTT.

About this clonotype itself: This may be a read error: a much more frequent sequence differs by one nucleotide. The rearrangement joins TRBV20-1 to TRBJ2-7, with D unclear. This CDR3 has 11 residues. V gave up 6 bases and J gave up 3 bases, with 9 bases separating them. Germline V lookup: CDR1 DFQATT, CDR2 SNEGSKA (reference sequence). For the CDR3, the DNA is TGCAGTGCCACGAACTACTACGAGCAGTACTTC. Its protein product is CSATNYYEQYF.

This chain links TRBV4-1 with TRBJ2-1, with 11 bases fitting TRBD2. The CDR3 spans 16 residues. Germline CDR1 and CDR2: MGHRA and YSYEKL. The junction had 4 bases not matched to a gene; V was cut back by 5 bases and J by 1 base. CDR3 DNA: TGCGCCAGCAGCTTAACTAGCGGGAGTTCCTACAATGAGCAGTTCTTC. Encoded protein: CASSLTSGSSYNEQFF.

This clonotype came up a few times. The chain is built from TRBV20-1 and TRBJ2-1, with D unresolved. This CDR3 is built from 12 residues. Germline V gene lookup returns CDR1 DFQATT and CDR2 SNEGSKA (reference sequence). Trimming removed 1 base from V and 6 bases from J, with 7 bases in between. The CDR3 is CSARARSNEQFF. The CDR3 bases are TGCAGTGCTAGAGCCCGTAGCAATGAGCAGTTCTTC.

This clonotype was counted ten times or more. DNA for the CDR3: TGCAGCGTTGAAGAAAATCAGGGGCAGGTTGAGCAGTTCTTC. It translates to CSVEENQGQVEQFF. This sequence joins TRBV29-1 and TRBJ2-1, with a tentative D call TRBD1 (6 bases). The CDR3 consists of 14 residues. The V end lost 0 bases, the J end lost 9 bases, and 15 bases lay between the germline ends. Per germline, CDR1 SQVTM and CDR2 ANQGSEA.

This clonotype was observed at least ten times. The chain carries TRBV20-1 and TRBJ2-7, with D unresolved. V was clipped by 6 bases and J by 9 bases, with 12 bases between them. There are 10 residues in the CDR3. CDR1 is DFQATT and CDR2 is SNEGSKA in the germline V gene (reference sequence). CDR3: CSAGLEWQYF. The CDR3, as DNA: TGCAGTGCCGGATTGGAATGGCAGTACTTC.

This clonotype has at least ten counts. This chain connects TRBV2 to TRBJ2-1, with no clear D. The CDR3 has 11 residues. Per the germline V gene, CDR1 is SNHLY and CDR2 is FYNNEI. V was cut by 6 bases and J by 4 bases, with 4 bases left in between. The CDR3 nucleotides are TGTGCCAGCAGGGTTTACAATGAGCAGTTCTTC. This translates into CASRVYNEQFF.

This clonotype was seen many times. J is TRBJ1-2 and V is TRBV6-1; 10 bases are shared with TRBD1. The CDR3 runs 19 residues. CDR1 MNHNS and CDR2 SASEGT come from the germline V gene. V dropped 6 bases and J dropped 2; count of bases not matched to a gene: 18. The CDR3, as DNA: TGTGCCAGCAGGCCTCCCGCCGGGACAGGGGCTACACGGAACTATGGCTACACCTTC. It codes for CASRPPAGTGATRNYGYTF.

This clonotype appeared many times. This chain uses TRBV3-1 with TRBJ1-6; D not certain. Germline V gene lookup returns CDR1 LGHDT and CDR2 YNNKEL (reference sequence). V lost 5 bases, J lost 8 bases, and 10 bases lay in between. This CDR3 is built from 13 residues. The CDR3 DNA reads TGTGCCAGCAGCGTAAACAGCGATTCACCCCTCCACTTT. Its protein is CASSVNSDSPLHF.

This clonotype appeared many times. The chain combines TRBV6-5 with TRBJ2-1; D not certain. In germline, CDR1 is MNHEY, CDR2 SVGAGI. The CDR3 covers 14 residues. The germline V and J ends were trimmed by 8 bases and 6 bases, with 17 bases remaining between them. CDR3 residues: CASRVSQWTNEQFF. As DNA, the CDR3 is TGTGCCAGCCGAGTGTCACAATGGACCAATGAGCAGTTCTTC.